A selection of T cell receptor beta chains follows, all from one sample in a study of shared clonotypes between healthy human individuals. Produced via immunoSEQ multiplex PCR; TCRdb's table is partial and in-frame only. The sample lists under 550,000 clones; roughly 95% were seen once. The specimen was naive CD4+ T cells sorted from blood. The receptors shown here come from a woman aged 25 to 39 in good health. CDR3s include the opening cysteine and the closing phenylalanine or tryptophan. D genes are given only for firm matches. Rows may omit the clone size; those that give it use once, few, many or a size class.

-	TRBV4-2	TRBJ2-3	-	CASSQTITGRDTQYF	TGTGCCAGCAGCCAAACAATTACAGGGAGAGATACGCAGTATTTT
few	TRBV7-9	TRBJ1-1	-	CASSLWAGTEAFF	TGTGCCAGCAGCCTGTGGGCCGGTACTGAAGCTTTCTTT
-	TRBV5-1	TRBJ1-2	-	CASRSGRSDGYTF	TGCGCCAGCAGGTCCGGGCGGTCCGATGGCTACACCTTC
-	TRBV28	TRBJ1-1	TRBD1	CASSPTDRDTEAFF	TGTGCCAGCAGTCCGACGGACAGGGACACTGAAGCTTTCTTT
-	TRBV7-9	TRBJ1-3	TRBD1	CASSTGVAGNTIYF	TGTGCCAGCAGCACAGGGGTGGCTGGAAACACCATATATTTT
-	TRBV9	TRBJ2-7	-	CASHIRPTDEQYF	TGTGCCAGCCACATCAGGCCTACCGATGAGCAGTACTTC
-	TRBV28	TRBJ2-1	TRBD1	CASTTGTGVYNEQFF	TGTGCCAGCACTACGGGGACAGGGGTCTACAATGAGCAGTTCTTC
-	TRBV4-2	TRBJ2-3	TRBD2	CASSQAVGTSGATDTQYF	TGTGCCAGCAGCCAAGCTGTAGGGACTAGCGGGGCCACAGATACGCAGTATTTT
-	TRBV28	TRBJ2-7	-	CASRPGSSYEQYF	TGTGCCAGCAGACCAGGGAGCTCCTACGAGCAGTACTTC
-	TRBV7-7	TRBJ1-1	-	CASSLGRNTEAFF	TGTGCCAGCAGCTTAGGTAGGAACACTGAAGCTTTCTTT
-	TRBV28	TRBJ2-3	TRBD2	CASSLWSGGTDTQYF	TGTGCCAGCAGTTTATGGAGCGGGGGAACAGATACGCAGTATTTT
-	TRBV6-1	TRBJ2-7	TRBD1	CASSDQGQGAEQYF	TGTGCCAGCAGTGACCAGGGACAGGGAGCCGAGCAGTACTTC
-	TRBV27	TRBJ1-1	TRBD1	CASSRQGASTEAFF	TGTGCCAGCAGCCGACAGGGGGCGAGCACTGAAGCTTTCTTT
-	TRBV7-6	TRBJ2-1	-	CASSSQGTGYNEQFF	TGTGCCAGCAGCTCTCAGGGTACCGGGTACAATGAGCAGTTCTTC
-	TRBV18	TRBJ1-5	TRBD1	CASSPAGGSSNQPQHF	TGTGCCAGCTCACCGGCAGGGGGTAGTAGCAATCAGCCCCAGCATTTT
-	TRBV5-8	TRBJ2-5	TRBD1	CASSSGGNWETQYF	TGTGCCAGCAGCTCAGGGGGAAACTGGGAGACCCAGTACTTC
-	TRBV27	TRBJ2-7	TRBD2	CASRGLVAYEQYF	TGTGCCAGCAGGGGACTAGTTGCGTACGAGCAGTACTTC
once	TRBV6-1	TRBJ2-7	-	CASRMGTEAKLEQYF	TGTGCCAGCAGGATGGGGACGGAAGCTAAACTCGAGCAGTACTTC
-	TRBV28	TRBJ1-3	-	CASSLGGHGNTIYF	TGTGCCAGCAGTCTGGGGGGCCACGGAAACACCATATATTTT
-	TRBV27	TRBJ2-7	-	CASSRGFSYEQYF	TGTGCCAGCAGTAGGGGTTTCTCCTACGAGCAGTACTTC
once	TRBV30	TRBJ2-1	TRBD2	CAWTRDGAGGSYNEQFF	TGTGCCTGGACCCGCGATGGGGCGGGAGGCTCCTACAATGAGCAGTTCTTC
-	TRBV6-5	TRBJ1-1	-	CASSYHQVSNTEAFF	TGTGCCAGCAGTTACCATCAGGTATCGAACACTGAAGCTTTCTTT
-	TRBV15	TRBJ2-1	-	CATSREEPWSVGNEQFF	TGTGCCACCAGCAGAGAAGAACCCTGGAGTGTGGGCAATGAGCAGTTCTTC
once	TRBV30	TRBJ2-5	-	CAWSIHSVGETQYF	TGTGCCTGGAGTATCCACTCAGTGGGAGAGACCCAGTACTTC
-	TRBV18	TRBJ2-3	-	CASSPNPAKTDTQYF	TGTGCCAGCTCCCCCAACCCTGCTAAGACAGATACGCAGTATTTT
-	TRBV5-4	TRBJ1-2	TRBD1	CASSLGTGKIVYGYTF	TGTGCCAGCAGCTTGGGGACAGGGAAGATCGTCTATGGCTACACCTTC
-	TRBV4-1	TRBJ2-7	TRBD1	CASSQGIQGRYEQYF	TGCGCCAGCAGCCAAGGAATACAGGGGCGCTACGAGCAGTACTTC
-	TRBV7-8	TRBJ2-7	-	CASSFRRTPPLEQYF	TGTGCCAGCAGCTTCAGGAGGACCCCACCACTCGAGCAGTACTTC
-	TRBV7-6	TRBJ1-1	-	CASSLTEAGEMLF	TGTGCCAGCAGCCTCACTGAGGCAGGGGAGATGCTCTTT
-	TRBV4-3	TRBJ2-7	TRBD2	CASSQGSSGRGEQYF	TGCGCCAGCAGCCAAGGTAGTAGCGGGAGGGGAGAGCAGTACTTC
-	TRBV5-5	TRBJ2-7	-	CASSLVGSGYPYEQYF	TGTGCCAGCAGCTTGGTGGGTAGCGGTTACCCCTACGAGCAGTACTTC
-	TRBV6-5	TRBJ1-1	-	CASSYALTTGTEAFF	TGTGCCAGCAGTTACGCCCTAACTACGGGCACTGAAGCTTTCTTT
-	TRBV11-2	TRBJ2-3	-	CASRITKGGHVQYF	TGTGCCAGCAGAATCACGAAGGGGGGACACGTGCAGTATTTT
-	TRBV5-1	TRBJ1-1	-	CASRPSSTEAFF	TGCGCCAGCAGACCTTCGTCCACTGAAGCTTTCTTT
-	TRBV5-8	TRBJ2-3	-	CASSLHLLAYSTDTQYF	TGTGCCAGCAGCTTACACCTTTTGGCGTATAGCACAGATACGCAGTATTTT
once	TRBV19	TRBJ2-2	-	CASRQENTGELFF	TGTGCCAGCAGACAGGAGAACACCGGGGAGCTGTTTTTT
-	TRBV6-6	TRBJ2-3	TRBD2	CASSYLAGVADTQYF	TGTGCCAGCAGTTACCTAGCGGGAGTAGCTGATACGCAGTATTTT
once	TRBV11-2	TRBJ2-2	-	CASSLDLGLNTGELFF	TGTGCCAGCAGCCTTGATTTGGGACTCAACACCGGGGAGCTGTTTTTT
-	TRBV10-2	TRBJ2-2	TRBD2	CASRGLAGGGDTGELFF	TGCGCCAGCAGGGGACTAGCGGGAGGAGGTGACACCGGGGAGCTGTTTTTT
-	TRBV14	TRBJ1-2	-	CASSGREAFNYGYTF	TGTGCCAGCAGCGGGCGCGAAGCTTTTAACTATGGCTACACCTTC
-	TRBV7-2	TRBJ2-5	TRBD2	CASSFGGRRAETQYF	TGTGCCAGCAGCTTTGGCGGGAGGAGGGCAGAGACCCAGTACTTC
-	TRBV10-2	TRBJ2-3	TRBD2	CASSDLPVAGVADTQYF	TGCGCCAGCAGTGACCTACCAGTAGCGGGAGTAGCAGATACGCAGTATTTT
once	TRBV4-1	TRBJ2-7	TRBD1	CASSQTRQGAEQYF	TGCGCCAGCAGCCAGACTCGACAGGGGGCCGAGCAGTACTTC
-	TRBV6-5	TRBJ1-5	TRBD1	CASSYSRPGGIQPQHF	TGTGCCAGCAGTTACTCTCGTCCAGGGGGCATTCAGCCCCAGCATTTT
-	TRBV18	TRBJ2-7	-	CASSLGSYYEQYF	TGTGCCAGCTCACTCGGCTCCTACTACGAGCAGTACTTC
-	TRBV28	TRBJ1-2	-	CASSLPDGVYGYTF	TGTGCCAGCAGTTTACCAGACGGGGTCTATGGCTACACCTTC
-	TRBV7-8	TRBJ2-7	TRBD1	CASSRRQGFEQYF	TGTGCCAGCAGCCGCAGACAGGGGTTCGAGCAGTACTTC
-	TRBV5-1	TRBJ2-7	TRBD1	CASSPTGTGTYEQYF	TGCGCCAGCAGCCCGACCGGGACAGGGACCTACGAGCAGTACTTC
-	TRBV28	TRBJ1-5	-	CASSFEGSQPQHF	TGTGCCAGCAGTTTTGAGGGGTCTCAGCCCCAGCATTTT